The 27 T cell receptor beta chains listed next were all sequenced from one sample in a study of Graves' ophthalmopathy and Graves' hyperthyroidism (dated by TCRdb to 2017 to 2018). The instrument given in TCRdb is Illumina HiSeq 2000. For repertoire sequencing, the TCR beta CDR3 regions were amplified from RNA transcripts. The first round of RT-PCR was done with HTBI primers and the Qiagen OneStep RT-PCR kit, and was followed by a second round of multiplex PCR, then size selection and purification. TCRdb took the public reads, trimmed them with fastp at Q25, ran MiXCR for clone calling and kept in-frame beta chains. Duplicate CDR3 protein sequences are folded into a single record with the most common DNA and genes. The table for this sample lists some 360,000 distinct CDR3 sequences; roughly 15% of them were counted only once. Of the sample, roughly 2.3% is held by the ten largest clones. Sequencing was performed on peripheral blood. The receptors here all came from an adult woman with stable Graves' hyperthyroidism.

This clonotype was counted ten times or more. The rearrangement uses TRBV28 and TRBJ1-1, with 7 bases fitting TRBD1. The CDR3 sequence is 15 residues long. Looked up from germline, CDR1 is MDHEN and CDR2 is SYDVKM. V gave up 7 bases and J gave up 0 bases; unmatched junction bases: 8. The CDR3 protein is CASTLADRMNTEAFF. DNA for the CDR3: TGTGCCAGCACCCTGGCGGACAGGATGAACACTGAAGCTTTCTTT.

This clonotype was seen a few times. The gene calls are TRBV6-4 and TRBJ1-2; perhaps TRBD1 as D (6 bases). CDR1 and CDR2 from the germline V gene are MRHNA and SNTAGT. V was cut by 0 bases and J by 6 bases, with 17 bases left in between. This CDR3 is 16 amino acids long. For the CDR3, the DNA is TGTGCCAGCAGTGACTCGGTCGGGGGCGCCTACCATGGCTACACCTTC. Protein: CASSDSVGGAYHGYTF.

The table lists this clonotype with many counts. The rearrangement links TRBV28 to TRBJ1-5; D may be TRBD1 (6 bases). CDR3 length equals 13 residues. Between the trimmed V and J ends, which lost 8 bases and 3 bases, there was a span of 11 bases. Germline V CDR1 and CDR2: MDHEN, SYDVKM. The chain's CDR3 is CASEQGLNQPQHF. CDR3 nucleotide sequence: TGTGCCAGCGAACAGGGACTCAATCAGCCCCAGCATTTT. Looking up the rest from reference TRBV28 and TRBJ1-5 gives the full variable domain: DVKVTQSSRYLVKRTGEKVFLECVQDMDHENMFWYRQDPGLGLRLIYFSYDVKMKEKGDIPEGYSVSREKKERFSLILESASTNQTSMYLCASEQGLNQPQHFGDGTRLSIL.

This clonotype was recorded many times. The chain joins TRBV6-1 to TRBJ2-7; D unresolved. Germline CDR1 reads MNHNS; CDR2 reads SASEGT. CDR3 size: 15 residues. Between the trimmed V and J ends, which lost 3 bases and 4 bases, there was a span of 16 bases. CDR3 DNA sequence: TGTGCCAGCAGTGATGTGACGGTGGGGTCGTACGAGCAGTACTTC. Amino acids: CASSDVTVGSYEQYF.

There are many counts of this clonotype. The chain recombines TRBV27 with TRBJ2-2; the D is unclear. Trimming pared 0 bases from V and 7 bases from J, leaving 9 bases between. This CDR3 spans 14 amino acids. Per the germline V gene, CDR1 is MNHEY and CDR2 is SMNVEV (reference sequence). The CDR3 nucleotides read TGTGCCAGCAGTTTATCGGACCCGGACGGGGAGCTGTTTTTT. Translating gives CASSLSDPDGELFF.

This clonotype appeared many times. The V and J genes are TRBV7-2 and TRBJ2-7; 10 nucleotides agree with TRBD2. The J segment lost 0 bases and the V segment lost 5 bases, leaving 4 bases of the junction unmatched. CDR1 is SGHTA, CDR2 FQGNSA, per germline. The CDR3 is made up of 15 amino acids. This CDR3 is CASSEGLATSYEQYF. The DNA for the CDR3 is TGTGCCAGCAGCGAGGGACTAGCGACCTCCTACGAGCAGTACTTC.

This clonotype was seen ten or more times. This rearrangement joins TRBV20-1 to TRBJ2-7, with 8 positions matching TRBD2. The CDR3 is made up of 13 amino acids. Trimming at V came to 6 bases and at J to 0 bases, leaving 4 bases not matched to a gene. Germline loops: CDR1 DFQATT, CDR2 SNEGSKA (reference sequence). CDR3 loop: CSAEAGASYEQYF. The CDR3 DNA reads TGCAGTGCAGAAGCGGGAGCCTCCTACGAGCAGTACTTC.

This clonotype was seen at least ten times. The chain recombines TRBV29-1 with TRBJ1-2; D gene uncertain. The germline CDR1 and CDR2 sequences are SQVTM and ANQGSEA. Deletions cut 4 bases from V and 4 bases from J, with 13 bases between. The CDR3 sequence is 13 residues long. This CDR3 reads CSVVGVAGYGYTF. The CDR3 DNA is TGCAGCGTTGTTGGGGTGGCAGGCTATGGCTACACCTTC.

This clonotype was seen only a few times. The rearrangement joins TRBV12-3 or TRBV12-4 to TRBJ2-7; 13 nucleotides line up with TRBD2. The V and J ends lost 0 bases and 8 bases, in that order; junction bases with no gene match: 4. The CDR3 extends over 15 amino acids. CDR3 in DNA: TGTGCCAGCAGTTTAGCGGGACTAGCGGGAAGACAGCAGTACTTC. It is translated as CASSLAGLAGRQQYF.

The chain uses TRBV5-1 and TRBJ2-5; D possibly corresponds to TRBD2 (5 bases). V dropped 5 bases and J dropped 1 base, with 12 bases sitting between them. The germline V gene has CDR1 SGHRS and CDR2 YFSETQ. The CDR3 is 14 residues long. CDR3 sequence reads: CASRNGLSQETQYF. CDR3 in DNA: TGCGCCAGCAGAAACGGACTCAGCCAAGAGACCCAGTACTTC.

This clonotype was seen many times. In DNA, the CDR3 is TGTGCCAGCAACCTGCGGACGGACAACTATGGCTACACCTTC. Protein sequence: CASNLRTDNYGYTF. This chain joins TRBV6-2 or TRBV6-3 and TRBJ1-2; D remains unclear. The V gene lost 7 bases and the J gene lost 2 bases, with 14 bases spanning the gap. This CDR3 is 14 amino acids long. CDR1 is MNHEY and CDR2 is SVGEGT in the germline V gene.

This clonotype was seen ten or more times. The V and J genes are TRBV20-1 and TRBJ2-5; no reliable D call. The CDR3 runs to 13 residues. Germline V lookup: CDR1 DFQATT, CDR2 SNEGSKA (reference sequence). V lost 1 base and J 1 base, leaving 7 bases between the germline ends. The CDR3 DNA follows: TGCAGTGCTAGAGGGGAACCCCAAGAGACCCAGTACTTC. Translation: CSARGEPQETQYF.

Points on this clonotype: Since no conserved phenylalanine or tryptophan closes the CDR3, a read error is the likely cause. The gene calls are TRBV20-1 and TRBJ2-2; perhaps TRBD1 as D (6 bases). The CDR3 is 13 amino acids. V lost 6 bases and J 4 bases, leaving 12 bases between the germline ends. From germline, CDR1 is DFQATT and CDR2 SNEGSKA (reference sequence). The CDR3 DNA follows: TGCAGTGCCGTGGGACACACCACCGGGGAGCTGTTTTTG. As protein: CSAVGHTTGELFL.

This clonotype was observed at least ten times. V and J are TRBV28 and TRBJ1-5, with 9 bases identical to TRBD1. Unmatched junction bases numbered 6, after V lost 5 bases and J lost 1 base. From germline, CDR1 is MDHEN and CDR2 SYDVKM. CDR3 length: 16 amino acids. This chain's CDR3 is CASSDTGGWSNQPQHF. CDR3 DNA: TGTGCCAGCAGTGATACAGGGGGCTGGAGCAATCAGCCCCAGCATTTT.

This clonotype has at least ten counts. The rearrangement uses TRBV28 and TRBJ1-2; no firm D call. CDR1 MDHEN and CDR2 SYDVKM come from the germline V gene. The CDR3 length is 15 residues. Trimming took off 6 bases at V and 0 bases at J, with 14 bases between the two ends. The chain's CDR3 is CASSPGGATNYGYTF. CDR3 coding DNA: TGTGCCAGCAGCCCCGGTGGTGCCACTAACTATGGCTACACCTTC.

The chain is built from TRBV27 and TRBJ2-5, with D possibly TRBD1 on 6 matching bases. This CDR3 region has 18 residues. Looked up from germline, CDR1 is MNHEY and CDR2 is SMNVEV (reference sequence). V lost 3 bases, J lost 1 base, and 21 bases lay in between. CDR3 protein: CASSFFPTGKDPQETQYF. The CDR3 DNA is TGTGCCAGCAGTTTCTTCCCAACAGGGAAGGATCCCCAAGAGACCCAGTACTTC.

This clonotype appeared many times. This chain uses TRBV7-2 with TRBJ2-7; 9 bases match TRBD2. V shed 3 bases and J 6 bases; nucleotides not matched to a gene: 12. Germline V gene sequence: CDR1 SGHTA, CDR2 FQGNSA. The CDR3 spans 16 residues. The CDR3 DNA reads TGTGCCAGCAGCTTCTTTGGAGTAGCGGGAGTCAGCGAGCAGTACTTC. It specifies CASSFFGVAGVSEQYF.

This clonotype was found many times. The V and J genes are TRBV20-1 and TRBJ1-3; D is possibly TRBD1 (6 bases). V lost 3 bases and J lost 1, with 16 bases in between. CDR3 length equals 16 residues. From germline, CDR1 is DFQATT and CDR2 SNEGSKA (reference sequence). CDR3 amino acids: CSARVTGKDSGNTIYF. CDR3 in DNA: TGCAGTGCTAGGGTTACAGGGAAAGATTCTGGAAACACCATATATTTT.

This clonotype was seen many times. This chain links TRBV28 with TRBJ2-5; no clear D gene. The germline V and J ends were trimmed by 5 bases and 6 bases, with 13 bases remaining between them. The CDR3 consists of 13 residues. Germline CDR1 MDHEN, CDR2 SYDVKM. The CDR3 reads CASSKLGWKTQYF. CDR3 nucleotide sequence: TGTGCCAGCAGTAAGTTGGGGTGGAAGACCCAGTACTTC. Variable domain in full (rest from reference TRBV28 and TRBJ2-5): DVKVTQSSRYLVKRTGEKVFLECVQDMDHENMFWYRQDPGLGLRLIYFSYDVKMKEKGDIPEGYSVSREKKERFSLILESASTNQTSMYLCASSKLGWKTQYFGPGTRLLVL.

This clonotype appeared many times. The chain recombines TRBV6-1 with TRBJ1-5, with 7 bases fitting TRBD1. V shed 2 bases, J shed 4 bases, and the junction held 2 bases outside the gene matches. Germline V lookup: CDR1 MNHNS, CDR2 SASEGT. This CDR3 contains 14 residues. The CDR3 reads CASSERQGNQPQHF. CDR3 nucleotide sequence: TGTGCCAGCAGTGAACGACAGGGAAATCAGCCCCAGCATTTT.

This clonotype was detected many times. The chain combines TRBV27 with TRBJ2-7, with D possibly called TRBD1 or TRBD2 (5 bases each). Germline CDR1 MNHEY, CDR2 SMNVEV (reference sequence). V lost 5 bases and J lost 6, with 14 bases in between. CDR3 size: 13 residues. In DNA form, the CDR3 reads TGTGCCAGCAGTAAAAGGGACGTCCGCGAGCAGTACTTC. Its protein product is CASSKRDVREQYF.

This clonotype came up many times. V is TRBV12-3 or TRBV12-4 and J is TRBJ2-2, with 10 bases identical to TRBD1. The junction had 6 bases not matched to a gene; V was cut back by 3 bases and J by 5 bases. This CDR3 is 16 amino acids long. CDR3 region: CASSFGDRGGTGELFF. The CDR3 region has the DNA TGTGCCAGCAGTTTTGGGGACAGGGGAGGGACCGGGGAGCTGTTTTTT.

In this sample, this clonotype turned up many times. The chain combines TRBV6-1 with TRBJ1-5; D is undetermined. Germline CDR1 reads MNHNS; CDR2 reads SASEGT. The CDR3 consists of 15 residues. V shed 1 base and J shed 0 bases, with 7 bases lying between them. CDR3 loop: CASSEVIGSNQPQHF. CDR3 bases: TGTGCCAGCAGTGAAGTGATAGGTAGCAATCAGCCCCAGCATTTT.

This clonotype was detected ten times or more. The chain uses TRBV9 and TRBJ2-2, with D hard to call. Germline CDR1 and CDR2: SGDLS and YYNGEE. The CDR3 consists of 13 residues. Deletions cut 3 bases from V and 6 bases from J, with 9 bases between. CDR3 protein: CASSASPAGELFF. The CDR3 nucleotides are TGTGCCAGCAGCGCCTCGCCGGCCGGGGAGCTGTTTTTT.

In its sample, this clonotype was seen many times. The CDR3 DNA reads as TGTGCCACCAGTAAGTACAGACCGAAGAACACCGGGGAGCTGTTTTTT. Translation gives CATSKYRPKNTGELFF. The V gene is TRBV24-1, the J gene TRBJ2-2; no reliable D call. This CDR3 region has 16 residues. V was cut by 6 bases and J by 1 base, with 14 bases left in between. From germline, CDR1 is KGHDR and CDR2 SFDVKD.

This clonotype was recorded at least ten times. V usage is TRBV20-1 and J usage is TRBJ2-4; D unresolved. The germline V and J ends were trimmed by 6 bases and 4 bases, with 13 bases remaining between them. The CDR3 has 13 residues. The V gene's germline CDR1 is DFQATT and CDR2 SNEGSKA (reference sequence). CDR3: CSAPDPPKNIQYF. The CDR3, as DNA: TGCAGTGCCCCGGACCCGCCGAAAAACATTCAGTACTTC.

This clonotype showed up many times. The J gene is TRBJ1-5, the V gene TRBV30, with D possibly TRBD1 on 5 matching bases. Trimming removed 3 bases from V and 1 base from J, with 7 bases in between. The CDR3 totals 13 residues. CDR1 and CDR2 from the germline V gene are GTSNPN and SVGIG (reference sequence). CDR3 DNA: TGTGCCTGGAGCAGGGACAGCAATCAGCCCCAGCATTTT. Protein: CAWSRDSNQPQHF.